This record looks at one T cell receptor beta chain sequence and its context. This specimen belongs to a study of blood T cell repertoires in COVID-19. On the study more broadly: Samples came from the United States, Italy and Spain, spanning acute and convalescent COVID-19. T cells, B-cell-depleted T cells, or PBMCs supplied cDNA or gDNA.

Authors' processing steps: Reference gene primer amplification gave estimated nucleated cell counts. Data came from immunoSEQ multiplex PCR; TCRdb stores just in-frame clones and leaves some out. For V, J and clone size, that table is used; D and trimming come from the DNA. In the table there are fewer than 250,000 clones, around 78% of which are singletons. The sequenced sample consisted of peripheral blood. This clonotype originated in a woman between 65 and 79 years old with active or convalescent COVID-19.

The DNA for the CDR3 is TGTGCCAGTAGTATGTCCAGGGCACAAGAGACCCAGTACTTC. Encoded protein: CASSMSRAQETQYF. This chain joins TRBV19 and TRBJ2-5; weak D call: TRBD1 (5 bases). V lost 3 bases to trimming and J lost 2 bases, with 10 bases between them. The CDR3 is made up of 14 amino acids. Germline CDR1 reads LNHDA; CDR2 reads SQIVND (reference sequence). Using reference TRBV19 and TRBJ2-5 for the parts outside the CDR3, the full variable domain is DGGITQSPKYLFRKEGQNVTLSCEQNLNHDAMYWYRQDPGQGLRLIYYSQIVNDFQKGDIAEGYSVSREKKESFPLTVTSAQKNPTAFYLCASSMSRAQETQYFGPGTRLLVL.